This entry concerns a single T cell receptor (beta chain). As yet, its antigen is unknown. It may be a read error: a sequence one base away is much more abundant. Among all donors, each was a healthy Caucasian. The germline V gene has CDR1 WSHSY and CDR2 SAAADI. V was pared by 5 bases and J by 2 bases, with 6 bases of the junction left unmatched. The CDR3 has 16 amino acids. This sample was taken from a study of identical twins. Findings and caveats of the study: Out-of-frame alpha sequences common to twins exhibited an excess of low generation probability.

From the 5' RACE reads, TCRdb called clonotypes with MiXCR, one entry per CDR3 protein. Of some 900,000 distinct CDR3 sequences listed, 9% to 15% were seen once; the top ten hold roughly 1.5%. Another study also made use of these data, one on yellow fever vaccine responses in identical twins.

Source material: PBMCs. The clonotype was recovered from a woman between 18 and 30 years old in good health. The chain couples TRBV10-2 to TRBJ2-3, with 11 nucleotides matching TRBD2. The CDR3 DNA is TGCGCCAGCAGTCGGGCTAGCGGGGGGTTCACAGATACGCAGTATTTT. It codes for CASSRASGGFTDTQYF.